This TCR beta chain appears in the sequencing data of a study of CD8 T cells in ankylosing spondylitis. Study results and limitations: Clones linked to disease, bearing a CD8+ phenotype, were relatively rare in peripheral blood. A motif of under 10 highly homologous TCR beta variants was seen as apparently characteristic of ankylosing spondylitis blood. Reported data indicate significant enrichment of disease-linked clones within matched ankylosing spondylitis synovial fluid. Certain motif variants had earlier appeared in reactive arthritis synovial fluid and blood.

As the method for making TCR beta libraries, quantitative 5'-RACE with molecular barcodes was used. MiXCR was run by TCRdb on the 5' RACE reads, yielding one entry per CDR3 protein. The sample holds a few hundred thousand distinct CDR3 sequences, under 20% seen once. A note on this clonotype: No antigen is known for it.

The CDR3 covers 13 residues. V was shortened by 3 bases and J by 1 base, with 6 bases between the two germline ends. The sequenced material came from blood, either unsorted or a sorted T cell fraction (not recorded which). This TCR was recovered from a male donor with ankylosing spondylitis. The V and J genes are TRBV12-3 or TRBV12-4 and TRBJ2-5; D gene uncertain. The CDR3 here is CASSFWAQETQYF. Written as DNA, the CDR3 is TGTGCCAGCAGTTTCTGGGCCCAAGAGACCCAGTACTTC.